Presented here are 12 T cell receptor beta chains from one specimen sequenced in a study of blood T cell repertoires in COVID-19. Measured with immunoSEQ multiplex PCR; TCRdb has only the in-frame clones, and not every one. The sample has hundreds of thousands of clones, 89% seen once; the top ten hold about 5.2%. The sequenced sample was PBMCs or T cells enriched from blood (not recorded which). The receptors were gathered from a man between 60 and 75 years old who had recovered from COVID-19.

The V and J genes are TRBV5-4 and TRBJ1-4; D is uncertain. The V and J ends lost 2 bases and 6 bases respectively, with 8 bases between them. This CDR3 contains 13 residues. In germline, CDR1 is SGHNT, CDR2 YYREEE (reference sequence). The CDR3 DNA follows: TGTGCCAGCAGCTTTATTACAGATGAAAAACTGTTTTTT. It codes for CASSFITDEKLFF.

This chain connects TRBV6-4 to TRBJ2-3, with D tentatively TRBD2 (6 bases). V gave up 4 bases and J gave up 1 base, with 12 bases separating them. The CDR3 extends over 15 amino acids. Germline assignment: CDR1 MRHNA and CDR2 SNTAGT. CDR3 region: CASSALGGRTDTQYF. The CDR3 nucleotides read TGTGCCAGCAGTGCCTTAGGAGGGCGCACAGATACGCAGTATTTT.

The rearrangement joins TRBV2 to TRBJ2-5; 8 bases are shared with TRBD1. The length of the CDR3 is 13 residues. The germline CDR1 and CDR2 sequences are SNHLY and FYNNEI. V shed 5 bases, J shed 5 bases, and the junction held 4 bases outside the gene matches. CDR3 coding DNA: TGTGCCAGCAGTTCGACAGGGGCGGAGACCCAGTACTTC. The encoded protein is CASSSTGAETQYF. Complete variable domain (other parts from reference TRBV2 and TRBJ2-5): EPEVTQTPSHQVTQMGQEVILRCVPISNHLYFYWYRQILGQKVEFLVSFYNNEISEKSEIFDDQFSVERPDGSNFTLKIRSTKLEDSAMYFCASSSTGAETQYFGPGTRLLVL.

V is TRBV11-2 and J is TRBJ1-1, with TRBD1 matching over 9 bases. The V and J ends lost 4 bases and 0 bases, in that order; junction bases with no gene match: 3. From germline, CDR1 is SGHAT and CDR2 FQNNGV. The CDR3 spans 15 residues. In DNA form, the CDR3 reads TGTGCCAGCAGCTCGGGACAGGGACTGAACACTGAAGCTTTCTTT. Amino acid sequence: CASSSGQGLNTEAFF.

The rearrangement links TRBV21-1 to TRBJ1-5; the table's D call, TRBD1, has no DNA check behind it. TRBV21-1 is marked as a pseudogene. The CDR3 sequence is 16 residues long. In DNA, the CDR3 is TGTGCCAGCAGCAAAGGGAGTGGGGCGGGCAATCAGCCCCAGCATTTT. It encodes CASSKGSGAGNQPQHF.

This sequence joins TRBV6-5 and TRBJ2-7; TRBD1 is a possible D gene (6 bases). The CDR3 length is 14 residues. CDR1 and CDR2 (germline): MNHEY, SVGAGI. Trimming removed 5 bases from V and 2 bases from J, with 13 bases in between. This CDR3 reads CASSTRTVTYEQYF. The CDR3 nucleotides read TGTGCCAGCAGTACCAGGACAGTGACCTACGAGCAGTACTTC.

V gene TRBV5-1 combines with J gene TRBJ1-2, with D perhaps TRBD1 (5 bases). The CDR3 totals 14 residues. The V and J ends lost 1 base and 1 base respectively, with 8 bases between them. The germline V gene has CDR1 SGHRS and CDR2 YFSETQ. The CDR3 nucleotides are TGCGCCAGCAGCTTGTCGGGGGATAACTATGGCTACACCTTC. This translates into CASSLSGDNYGYTF.

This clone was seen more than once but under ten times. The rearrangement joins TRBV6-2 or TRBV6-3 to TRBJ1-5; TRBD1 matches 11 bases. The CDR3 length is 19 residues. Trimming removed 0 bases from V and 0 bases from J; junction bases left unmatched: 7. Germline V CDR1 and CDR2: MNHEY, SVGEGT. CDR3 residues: CASSYSWTGGSVSNQPQHF. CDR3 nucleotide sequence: TGTGCCAGCAGTTACTCATGGACAGGGGGCTCCGTTAGCAATCAGCCCCAGCATTTT.

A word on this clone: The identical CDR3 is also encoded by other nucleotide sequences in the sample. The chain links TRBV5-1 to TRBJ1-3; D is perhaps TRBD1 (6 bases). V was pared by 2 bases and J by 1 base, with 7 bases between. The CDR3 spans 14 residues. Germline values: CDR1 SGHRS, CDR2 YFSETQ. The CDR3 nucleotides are TGCGCCAGCAGCTTAGGGGGTTCTGGAAACACCATATATTTT. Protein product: CASSLGGSGNTIYF. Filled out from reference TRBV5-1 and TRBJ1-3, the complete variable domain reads KAGVTQTPRYLIKTRGQQVTLSCSPISGHRSVSWYQQTPGQGLQFLFEYFSETQRNKGNFPGRFSGRQFSNSRSEMNVSTLELGDSALYLCASSLGGSGNTIYFGEGSWLTVV.

The CDR3 region has the DNA TGCGCCAGCAGCCAAGTTAGCTTTTCCTCCTACAATGAGCAGTTCTTC. Protein: CASSQVSFSSYNEQFF. This chain joins TRBV4-3 and TRBJ2-1; D is uncertain. The CDR3 contains 16 residues. V gave up 1 base and J gave up 0 bases, with 10 bases separating them. Germline V CDR1 and CDR2: LGHNA, YSLEER.

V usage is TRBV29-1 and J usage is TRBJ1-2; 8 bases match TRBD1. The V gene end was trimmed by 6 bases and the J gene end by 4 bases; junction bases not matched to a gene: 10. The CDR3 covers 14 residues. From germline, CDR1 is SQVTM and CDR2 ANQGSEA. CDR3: CSVEKDRELYGYTF. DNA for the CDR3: TGCAGCGTGGAGAAGGACAGGGAACTCTATGGCTACACCTTC.

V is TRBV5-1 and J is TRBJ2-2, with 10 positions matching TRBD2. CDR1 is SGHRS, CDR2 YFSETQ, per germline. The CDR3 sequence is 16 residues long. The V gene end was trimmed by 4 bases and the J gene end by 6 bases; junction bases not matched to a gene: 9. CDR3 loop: CASSPRASGSAGELFF. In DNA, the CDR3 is TGCGCCAGCAGCCCGAGGGCTAGCGGGAGCGCCGGGGAGCTGTTTTTT.